This T cell receptor (beta chain) stems from a study of T cell clonotyping in hematopoietic cell transplantation. This clone was counted a single time. Its antigen is not identified. Whole-study results and caveats: After transplant, recipient diversity fell while pathologically expanded clonotypes grew through day 180. At the given depth, recipient repertoires were over 97% de novo clonotypes. Cells were unsorted, so CD4 and CD8 contributions were not separated.

CDR1 and CDR2 from the germline V gene are MDHEN and SYDVKM. The V end was cut by 3 bases, the J end by 0 bases, with 9 bases between. The CDR3 is 15 residues long. The data were produced by immunoSEQ multiplex PCR, yet TCRdb's version contains in-frame clones alone and is incomplete. Altogether 70,000 or so clones are present, over 90% being singletons, with the ten largest covering 1.5% to 2%. Material for sequencing was peripheral blood mononuclear cells. The chain is built from TRBV28 and TRBJ1-3; D ambiguous. The clonotype comes from a man over 45 in good health. Some clones in this sample may be carry-over from other donors' samples. The CDR3 loop is CASSFLGSSGNTIYF. The CDR3 DNA follows: TGTGCCAGCAGTTTCCTCGGTAGCTCTGGAAACACCATATATTTT.